This T cell receptor beta chain was sequenced for a study of CD8 T cells in ankylosing spondylitis. General observations from the study: Characteristic, it appeared, of ankylosing spondylitis blood was a TCR beta motif of roughly eight highly homologous variants. Reports of some motif variants in reactive arthritis synovial fluid and blood predate this one. Reportedly, significant enrichment of disease-linked clones occurred in matched ankylosing spondylitis synovial fluid.

TCR beta libraries were made by quantitative 5'-RACE with molecular barcodes. TCRdb called the 5' RACE reads again in MiXCR, with one record for every CDR3 protein. The sample yields more than 150,000 distinct CDR3 sequences, 13% seen once. Germline V gene data show CDR1 as DFQATT and CDR2 as SNEGSKA (reference sequence). This CDR3 comprises 14 residues. Trimming stripped 6 bases from V and 5 bases from J, with 19 bases between. On this clonotype: Its specificity is not known.

The sequencing sample was made of blood, either unsorted or a sorted T cell fraction (not recorded which). The TCR was taken from a female donor with ankylosing spondylitis or in good health (not recorded which). V is TRBV20-1 and J is TRBJ2-5, with a tentative D call TRBD2 (5 bases). The DNA of the CDR3 is TGCAGTGCAACGACTACGGGGAAGTTTGAGACCCAGTACTTC. Its protein is CSATTTGKFETQYF.